This T cell receptor (beta chain) was found in a study of blood T cell repertoires in COVID-19. On the study more broadly: T cells, B-cell-depleted T cells, or PBMCs supplied cDNA or gDNA.

Methods used by the authors: Nucleated cell number was recorded as an estimate derived from reference gene primer amplification. TCRdb keeps only in-frame clones here, not all; method: immunoSEQ multiplex PCR. V and J calls and clone size are those listed in that table; D and trimming were worked out from the DNA. The sample includes more than 85,000 clones, approximately 75% seen only once; the top ten take around 4.5%. Deletions cut 2 bases from V and 11 bases from J, with 16 bases between. This CDR3 spans 13 amino acids. Germline lookup yields CDR1 GTSNPN and CDR2 SVGIG (reference sequence). The chain is built from TRBV30 and TRBJ1-5, with TRBD1 as a possible D gene (5 bases). Sequenced sample: peripheral blood. This TCR derives from a woman aged 45-65 years with acute or convalescent COVID-19. CDR3 DNA: TGTGCCTGGAGTCCCTCGTGGGGGGGGGCCCAGCATTTT. Its protein product is CAWSPSWGGAQHF.